A single T cell receptor beta chain is shown here with its context. Its antigen remains undetermined. Base qualities are not recorded, but no much larger clone differs from it by a single base. This record belongs to a study of beta chain features in type 1 diabetes (dated by TCRdb to the late 2010s). Regarding the research as a whole: Mean age, gender distribution, total cell number and subset yield did not differ between patients and healthy donors. A total of roughly 99,000,000 sorted cells were examined across all samples, and the number of cells per subset was strongly correlated with RNA yield. The study compared TCRB repertoires of sorted circulating CD4+ T cell subsets between recently diagnosed type 1 diabetes patients and matched healthy donors. Regulatory and stem cell-like memory subsets were obtained from only 8 patients and roughly eight healthy donors, while naive and central memory subsets were obtained from all 30 or so donors. Overall results and qualifications from the work: Shorter templates might be favored by PCR, yet because patient and control samples were amplified and corrected together, any such skew would affect both groups equally. A moderate but significant shortening of TCRB CDR3 length was observed in type 1 diabetes patients in all four CD4+ subsets. Naive, central memory and regulatory TCRB repertoires appeared to be more alike among patients than among healthy donors. At VDJ recombination sites, type 1 diabetes patients had fewer insertions and more deleted nucleotides, which implies abnormalities in thymic rearrangement. Because small numbers of individuals were included in the HLA sub-analyses, any influence of HLA type on TCRB rearrangement was left unresolved. Sequencing cDNA rather than genomic DNA could over-represent highly expressing activated cells, although activation and CD3 levels did not differ between groups.

The entire isolated RNA was reverse transcribed using the High Capacity cDNA Reverse Transcription Kit, and thus expressed TCRB transcripts were sequenced. Deep immunoSEQ sequencing was applied to naive, central memory and regulatory T cell samples, giving an average of roughly 3.5 million total reads per sample. Sorted cells were lysed in RLT buffer, and RNA was extracted using DNase-treated RNeasy Micro or Mini kits according to cell number. Each cell subset was processed separately to prevent cross-contamination, with patient and healthy donor samples processed together. The immunoSEQ multiplex PCR was used to amplify TCRB sequences from cDNA, generating 87-bp fragments that spanned the CDR3 region. Amplicons were sequenced on the Illumina HiSeq platform. Per the original workflow: PCR bias was corrected computationally using synthetic template baselines, and reads within Hamming distance 2 were collapsed, with unmergeable singletons discarded. Reads were aligned against IMGT so that V, D and J genes, CDR3 length and insertions or deletions at six rearrangement sites could be assigned. Within each subset, clonotype counts were normalized to the number of sorted cells before true diversity and Gini coefficients were calculated with the tcR R package. The overlap coefficient, calculated on TCRB nucleotide sequences, was used to quantify repertoire sharing. As a proxy for the pre-selection repertoire, out-of-frame TCRB sequences from naive cells were analyzed. TCRdb re-hosts the immuneACCESS table, in-frame sequences only. Its copies lack some clones; in the studies checked, an unresolved V gene accounts for under half of them, and the cause for the rest is not known. V and J calls and clone size follow that table, whereas D and trimming were derived from the DNA. The table for this sample lists 200,000 to 250,000 clones; approximately 70% of them were counted only once. The ten top clones hold about 0.051% of the sample.

From each donor, a single peripheral blood sample of approximately 120 mL on average was drawn into heparinised tubes. A BD FACSAria II was used to sort naive, central memory, regulatory and stem cell-like memory CD4+ T cells with a panel that included CD45RO, CCR7, CD25, CD127, CD95 and CD27. A purity above 95% was achieved for all sorted populations. Right away, PBMCs were isolated by Lymphoprep density gradient centrifugation and were stained directly, with no culture step. So that batch effects would be minimized, each experiment stained and sorted samples in pairs, pairing one healthy donor with one patient. The CDR3 holds 15 amino acids from the cysteine to the phenylalanine. Only the CDR3 DNA stays, 45 bases, in frame from base 1. V ends up 4 bases short and J 4 bases short, with an unmatched junction base count of 9. CDR1 and CDR2 were assigned from the germline V gene as SGDLS and YYNGEE.

Sequencing used naive CD4+ T cells from blood. According to the study, the label for this sample's cell subset or site signals: true naive CD4+ T cells. This receptor was identified in a man younger than 45 in good health. The V gene is TRBV9 and the J gene is TRBJ2-7, with 9 bases aligning to TRBD1. The DNA is TGTGCCAGCAGCCCGCGACAGGGGGGTATGTACGAGCAGTACTTC. Its coded protein is CASSPRQGGMYEQYF.